This T cell receptor beta chain was observed in a study of cytomegalovirus exposure and HLA in healthy donors. The PCR ran on 60 Vbeta and 13 Jbeta primers. The table came from immunoSEQ multiplex PCR; TCRdb's copy has only in-frame clones and leaves some out. The sample shows some 110,000 clones, about 70% of them seen only once. Study outcomes and limitations: In a later analysis, parvovirus B19, influenza, CMV and Epstein-Barr virus appeared linked to several top co-occurrence clusters. Reports described diagnosis of cytomegalovirus status by the classifier as highly specific and sensitive.

About this clone: The antigen is unknown.

J lost 5 bases, V lost 4 bases, and 11 bases had no gene match. Looked up from germline, CDR1 is SGHRS and CDR2 is YFSETQ. The CDR3 runs to 16 residues. The TCR sequence derives from a woman between 25 and 40 years old in good health and CMV-seronegative. Sequences were obtained from PBMCs. This chain links TRBV5-1 with TRBJ1-4; TRBD1 matches 7 bases. CDR3 DNA sequence: TGCGCCAGCAGCAGGACTGCCGGGACAGAAAATGAAAAACTGTTTTTT. It encodes CASSRTAGTENEKLFF.